The 25 T cell receptor beta chains below come from one sample, sequenced in a study of blood T cell repertoires in COVID-19. The assay was immunoSEQ multiplex PCR, and TCRdb's table has in-frame clones only and misses some. The sample lists fewer than 250,000 clones; 70% to 85% were seen once. Source material: peripheral blood. All receptors derive from a woman of 80 years or more with acute or convalescent COVID-19.

V gene TRBV6-5 combines with J gene TRBJ2-3; 8 bases fit TRBD1. After removal of 10 bases from V and 11 bases from J, the junction contained 20 bases not matched to a gene. Germline values: CDR1 MNHEY, CDR2 SVGAGI. The CDR3 has 15 residues. The CDR3 region has the DNA TGTGCCACCGACAGGGGAACGCGGGGTTTAATCAGGCAGTATTTT. Protein: CATDRGTRGLIRQYF.

The V call is TRBV6-5, the J call TRBJ2-5; tentative D call: TRBD1 (5 bases). V was pared by 6 bases and J by 7 bases, with 15 bases between. CDR3 length: 13 residues. The germline V gene encodes CDR1 MNHEY and CDR2 SVGAGI. CDR3 bases: TGTGCCAGCAGCTCACAGGTCCCAGGGACCCAGTACTTC. It encodes CASSSQVPGTQYF.

The J gene is TRBJ1-2, the V gene TRBV11-2; no clear D. V dropped 6 bases and J dropped 5 bases, with 16 bases sitting between them. The germline V gene has CDR1 SGHAT and CDR2 FQNNGV. This CDR3 spans 14 amino acids. The CDR3 DNA follows: TGTGCCAGCAGAGACCGGGTGGGGAGGTATGGCTACACCTTC. Translation: CASRDRVGRYGYTF.

The J gene is TRBJ2-2, the V gene TRBV20-1; no clear D gene. CDR3 length: 13 residues. Germline-derived CDR1 and CDR2 are DFQATT and SNEGSKA (reference sequence). Trimming cost V 3 bases and J 9 bases, with 14 bases left between them. For the CDR3, the DNA is TGCAGTGCTAGTCTACCCCGTACGCGGGAGCTGTTTTTT. Its translation: CSASLPRTRELFF.

This clone occurred a few times. J is TRBJ1-1 and V is TRBV19, with 10 bases that match TRBD1. This CDR3 has 16 residues. The germline CDR1 and CDR2 sequences are LNHDA and SQIVND (reference sequence). Trimming at V came to 6 bases and at J to 5 bases, leaving 12 bases not matched to a gene. CDR3 in DNA: TGTGCCAGTAGGGTAGAGAGACAGGGGGCCACTACTGAAGCTTTCTTT. This gives the protein CASRVERQGATTEAFF.

V usage is TRBV27 and J usage is TRBJ1-4; no reliable D call. V was trimmed by 4 bases and J by 1 base, leaving 16 bases between them. CDR1 is MNHEY, CDR2 SMNVEV, per germline (reference sequence). CDR3 length: 17 amino acids. In nucleotides, the CDR3 is TGTGCCAGCAGTTCCTTTGAGGACGGACTAACTAATGAAAAACTGTTTTTT. This codes for CASSSFEDGLTNEKLFF.

This clone has a handful of counts. The chain couples TRBV6-2 or TRBV6-3 to TRBJ1-2; 11 bases line up with TRBD1. The V and J ends lost 5 bases and 8 bases, in that order; junction bases with no gene match: 4. This CDR3 comprises 13 residues. Germline CDR1 MNHEY, CDR2 SVGEGT. As DNA, the CDR3 is TGTGCCAGCAGTGGGGACAGGGGGAGCGGCTACACCTTC. Its translation: CASSGDRGSGYTF.

The rearrangement links TRBV27 to TRBJ1-6; D possibly corresponds to TRBD1 (6 bases). This CDR3 region has 19 residues. V was clipped by 5 bases and J by 4 bases, with 24 bases between them. CDR1 and CDR2 (germline): MNHEY, SMNVEV (reference sequence). For the CDR3, the DNA is TGTGCCAGCAGTGTGCCACGATCAGGGGATTTGGGGTATAATTCACCCCTCCACTTT. Its translation: CASSVPRSGDLGYNSPLHF.

The V gene is TRBV2, the J gene TRBJ2-3, with D perhaps matching TRBD2 (6 bases). Germline V gives CDR1 SNHLY, CDR2 FYNNEI. Trimming took off 6 bases at V and 0 bases at J, with 13 bases between the two ends. CDR3 length equals 15 residues. The CDR3 region is CASRREILSTDTQYF. CDR3 sequence (DNA): TGTGCCAGCAGACGGGAGATTTTGAGCACAGATACGCAGTATTTT.

This clone was recorded only once. The V and J genes are TRBV6-5 and TRBJ2-1; the match to TRBD2 covers 7 bases. This CDR3 contains 14 residues. V was pared by 7 bases and J by 4 bases, with 7 bases of the junction left unmatched. Germline V CDR1 and CDR2: MNHEY, SVGAGI. CDR3 sequence reads: CASIHRGDYNEQFF. The CDR3 coding sequence is TGTGCCAGCATCCATCGGGGGGATTACAATGAGCAGTTCTTC.

The chain employs TRBV7-2 and TRBJ1-4, with D possibly being TRBD1 (5 bases). This CDR3 contains 15 residues. V was cut by 5 bases and J by 4 bases, with 14 bases left in between. Germline V gene sequence: CDR1 SGHTA, CDR2 FQGNSA. CDR3 DNA sequence: TGTGCCAGCAGCCCCCCGGGACTGAATAATGAAAAACTGTTTTTT. It yields the protein CASSPPGLNNEKLFF.

The chain recombines TRBV7-2 with TRBJ2-7, with 11 bases lining up with TRBD2. CDR1 and CDR2 (germline): SGHTA, FQGNSA. The CDR3 extends over 15 amino acids. Losses at the gene ends were 3 bases for V and 3 bases for J; bases not matched to a gene: 4. This CDR3 reads CASSLTSGTHYEQYF. The CDR3 nucleotides read TGTGCCAGCAGCTTGACTAGCGGGACCCACTACGAGCAGTACTTC.

The V gene is TRBV4-1, the J gene TRBJ2-2; 8 bases agree with TRBD2. The CDR3 extends over 14 amino acids. The germline CDR1 and CDR2 sequences are MGHRA and YSYEKL. The ends lost 8 bases at V and 6 bases at J; junction bases unmatched: 8. The CDR3 sequence: CASSETGGAGELFF. In DNA, the CDR3 is TGCGCCAGCTCGGAGACGGGGGGGGCCGGGGAGCTGTTTTTT.

The CDR3 nucleotides read TGCGCCAGCAGCCAGCCACCGGGACTAGCGGGAGAAGAGACCCAGTACTTC. Translating gives CASSQPPGLAGEETQYF. The rearrangement joins TRBV4-1 to TRBJ2-5; TRBD2 aligns across 14 bases. CDR3 length equals 17 residues. Germline CDR1 MGHRA, CDR2 YSYEKL. Trimming at V came to 3 bases and at J to 3 bases, leaving 6 bases not matched to a gene.

This chain links TRBV9 with TRBJ1-4; D call uncertain. Germline CDR1 reads SGDLS; CDR2 reads YYNGEE. V shed 3 bases and J shed 8 bases, with 14 bases lying between them. The CDR3 has 14 residues. As DNA, the CDR3 is TGTGCCAGCAGCGCCGGGGTAGGACGGGAAAAACTGTTTTTT. As protein: CASSAGVGREKLFF.

The rearrangement joins TRBV1 to TRBJ2-7; the table gives TRBD2 as D, unverified against the DNA. TRBV1 counts as a pseudogene. CDR3 size: 15 residues. In nucleotides, the CDR3 is TGCACCAGCAGCCAAGATCGTCCCCTTAGAATCGAGCAGTACTTC. The encoded protein is CTSSQDRPLRIEQYF.

CDR3 sequence: CASSKTGTEAFF. CDR3 coding DNA: TGTGCCAGCAGCAAGACAGGCACTGAAGCTTTCTTT. The chain has TRBV11-1 and TRBJ1-1; a weak D match, TRBD1 (6 bases). Germline CDR1 and CDR2: SGHAT and FQDESV (reference sequence). Between the trimmed V and J ends, which lost 5 bases and 4 bases, there was a span of 8 bases. The CDR3 is 12 amino acids.

This sequence joins TRBV7-9 and TRBJ1-4; 8 bases are a match to TRBD1. Germline V gives CDR1 SEHNR, CDR2 FQNEAQ (reference sequence). The CDR3 runs 16 residues. V lost 1 base and J lost 4; bases outside the gene matches: 5. The CDR3 region is CASSLGGTGSNEKLFF. The CDR3 bases are TGTGCCAGCAGCTTAGGGGGGACAGGCAGTAATGAAAAACTGTTTTTT.

The CDR3 DNA is TGTGCCAGCAGAGAGACAGTCCAGACTGAAGCTTTCTTT. Translated, it gives CASRETVQTEAFF. The chain links TRBV2 to TRBJ1-1, with D maybe TRBD1 (5 bases). Germline assignment: CDR1 SNHLY and CDR2 FYNNEI. Between the trimmed V and J ends, which lost 6 bases and 5 bases, there was a span of 13 bases. The CDR3 is 13 amino acids.

The gene calls are TRBV28 and TRBJ2-3; TRBD2 agrees at 11 bases. The ends lost 5 bases at V and 4 bases at J; junction bases unmatched: 5. The germline V gene has CDR1 MDHEN and CDR2 SYDVKM. The CDR3 spans 15 residues. The CDR3 loop reads CASSLLAGAADTQYF. The CDR3 coding sequence is TGTGCCAGCAGTCTACTAGCGGGAGCGGCAGATACGCAGTATTTT.

V and J are TRBV9 and TRBJ2-3, with a weak D call TRBD1 (6 bases). This CDR3 is 18 amino acids long. From germline, CDR1 is SGDLS and CDR2 YYNGEE. V shed 3 bases and J shed 2 bases, with 22 bases lying between them. This chain's CDR3 is CASSGPGPQGIFTDTQYF. Here the CDR3 DNA reads TGTGCCAGCAGCGGGCCGGGACCCCAGGGGATCTTCACAGATACGCAGTATTTT.

Comment on this clone: The limits of the CDR3 on the DNA are not certain, so only TCRdb's listed CDR3 is given. The chain uses TRBV11-2 and TRBJ2-7; the D segment call TRBD1 is taken from the table without a DNA check. Germline loops: CDR1 SGHAT, CDR2 FQNNGV. The CDR3 spans 15 amino acids, including both terminal residues. The CDR3 sequence is CASSFGPGHQYEQYF.

The rearrangement joins TRBV19 to TRBJ1-2; D gene unclear. The length of the CDR3 is 12 residues. Germline V gene data show CDR1 as LNHDA and CDR2 as SQIVND (reference sequence). Trimming stripped 8 bases from V and 6 bases from J, with 13 bases between. CDR3 in amino acids: CASSDGGHGYTF. In nucleotides, the CDR3 is TGTGCCAGTTCGGACGGAGGTCATGGCTACACCTTC.

This chain links TRBV5-6 with TRBJ2-1; 12 nucleotides match TRBD2. This CDR3 contains 16 residues. Trimming at V came to 1 base and at J to 6 bases, leaving 5 bases not matched to a gene. CDR1 is SGHDT and CDR2 is YYEEEE in the germline V gene. The CDR3 here is CASSLILTSGSNEQFF. The CDR3 DNA follows: TGTGCCAGCAGCTTGATACTGACTAGCGGGAGCAATGAGCAGTTCTTC. Complete variable domain (other parts from reference TRBV5-6 and TRBJ2-1): DAGVTQSPTHLIKTRGQQVTLRCSPKSGHDTVSWYQQALGQGPQFIFQYYEEEERQRGNFPDRFSGHQFPNYSSELNVNALLLGDSALYLCASSLILTSGSNEQFFGPGTRLTVL.

The chain has TRBV7-2 and TRBJ2-2; 10 bases are a match to TRBD2. Looked up from germline, CDR1 is SGHTA and CDR2 is FQGNSA. Trimming removed 6 bases from V and 7 bases from J; junction bases left unmatched: 11. This CDR3 has 16 amino acids. The CDR3 nucleotides are TGTGCCAGCAGACCCGCTAGCGGGAGAACGGTCGGGGAGCTGTTTTTT. Translating gives CASRPASGRTVGELFF.